This entry lists 3 T cell receptor beta chains sequenced from one sample in a study of cytomegalovirus exposure and HLA in healthy donors. PCR employed 60 Vbeta and 13 Jbeta primers. TCRdb's table, derived via immunoSEQ multiplex PCR, lists solely in-frame clones and lacks some. The repertoire holds 97,000 or so clones, around 68% seen once, with 2% to 2.5% in the top ten. Sample: PBMCs. The receptors shown here come from a man in his fifties in good health and CMV-seronegative.

About this clone: The junction departs from the called germline gene at one end, perhaps through a read error. The CDR3 sequence is CSSSSFRDRTGTEAFF. DNA of the CDR3: TGTTCCAGCAGCTCATTTAGGGACAGGACGGGCACTGAAGCTTTCTTT. The V gene is TRBV7-9, the J gene TRBJ1-1; the match to TRBD1 covers 8 bases. The CDR3 sequence is 16 residues long. The germline gives CDR1 SEHNR, CDR2 FQNEAQ (reference sequence).

The CDR3 loop is CASSPLGQSNEKLFF. CDR3 sequence (DNA): TGTGCCAGCAGCCCTCTGGGACAATCTAATGAAAAACTGTTTTTT. The chain is built from TRBV7-9 and TRBJ1-4; maybe TRBD1 (6 bases). Trimming shortened V by 5 bases and J by 3 bases, and 13 bases separated the two germline ends. The CDR3 covers 15 residues. Germline V gives CDR1 SEHNR, CDR2 FQNEAQ (reference sequence).

J is TRBJ2-7 and V is TRBV25-1; D possibly corresponds to TRBD1 (5 bases). The CDR3 runs 13 residues. From germline, CDR1 is MGHDK and CDR2 SYGVNS. Trimming left V 6 bases short and J 1 base short, with 10 bases between. The CDR3 nucleotides read TGTGCCAGCAGGGACACCAGTTCCTACGAGCAGTACTTC. This gives the protein CASRDTSSYEQYF.